This T cell receptor (beta chain) was captured by sequencing in a study of CD8+ T cells in alopecia areata. TCR sequencing used cDNA made by reverse transcription of extracted RNA. Here immunoSEQ multiplex PCR was the method, and the copy in TCRdb shows in-frame clones only, minus some. The data show 120,000 or so clones, 60% to 65% seen once. The CDR3 covers 14 residues. The germline gives CDR1 SQVTM, CDR2 ANQGSEA. Trimming took off 3 bases at V and 6 bases at J, with 18 bases between the two ends. As to treatment: oral pan-JAK inhibitor, 5-10 mg twice daily. This TCR was recovered from a human donor with alopecia areata. Sample: CD4+ T cells sorted from blood, taken at week 4, from a patient treated with tofacitinib. This chain joins TRBV29-1 and TRBJ2-7; possibly TRBD2 for D (6 bases). The CDR3 bases are TGCAGCGTTGAGGCCGGGACTCTCCCGGTCGAGCAGTACTTC. It is translated as CSVEAGTLPVEQYF.